Shown below are 2 T cell receptor beta chains from a single sample sequenced in a study of T cells after yellow fever vaccination (dated by TCRdb to between 2018 and 2020). In light of the paper, this sample's treatment or condition label describes: live attenuated yellow fever vaccine strain. To prepare the library, 5' RACE was applied. Instrument used: Illumina NovaSeq 6000. TCRdb trimmed public reads at Q25 via fastp, called clones via MiXCR and kept in-frame beta chains. Each record represents a unique CDR3 protein, reported with the most common genes and DNA among its rows. Here the sample has about 340,000 distinct CDR3 sequences; approximately 4.2% occur a single time. The ten most abundant clones make up 20% to 25% of the sample. The source material was PBMCs, sampled 5 days after the yellow fever booster vaccination. The source of these receptors is a man aged 18 to 29 who received the YFV17D yellow fever vaccine.

The V gene is TRBV6-2 or TRBV6-3, the J gene TRBJ2-2, with D perhaps matching TRBD1 (5 bases). Trimming pared 3 bases from V and 5 bases from J, leaving 16 bases between. The CDR3 is 16 residues long. Per the germline V gene, CDR1 is MNHEY and CDR2 is SVGEGT. CDR3 coding DNA: TGTGCCAGCAGTTATCATGGGGCTGGATGGACCGGGGAGCTGTTTTTT. Translating it yields CASSYHGAGWTGELFF.

The V gene is TRBV10-2, the J gene TRBJ2-6, with D perhaps given as TRBD1 or TRBD2 (5 bases each). The germline V and J ends were trimmed by 4 bases and 2 bases, with 18 bases remaining between them. Germline V gives CDR1 WSHSY, CDR2 SAAADI. CDR3 length equals 18 residues. The CDR3 DNA reads as TGCGCCAGCAGTGTGAGCCGGGGACGGGACCCTGGGGCCAACGTCCTGACTTTC. It codes for CASSVSRGRDPGANVLTF.